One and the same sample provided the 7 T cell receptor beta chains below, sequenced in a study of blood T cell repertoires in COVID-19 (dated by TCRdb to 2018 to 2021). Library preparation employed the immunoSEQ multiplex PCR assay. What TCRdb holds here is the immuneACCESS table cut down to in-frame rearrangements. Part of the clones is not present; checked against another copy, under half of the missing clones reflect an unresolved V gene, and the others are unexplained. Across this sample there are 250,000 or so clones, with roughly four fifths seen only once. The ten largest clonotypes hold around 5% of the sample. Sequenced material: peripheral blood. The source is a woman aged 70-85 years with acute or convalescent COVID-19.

The CDR3 DNA follows: TGTGCCTGGAGTCAGGTGGGTAGTAGCAATCAGCCCCAGCATTTT. Its translation is CAWSQVGSSNQPQHF. The chain has TRBV30 and TRBJ1-5; D uncertain. The CDR3 has 15 amino acids. The germline V gene encodes CDR1 GTSNPN and CDR2 SVGIG (reference sequence). Trimming cost V 2 bases and J 0 bases, with 11 bases left between them.

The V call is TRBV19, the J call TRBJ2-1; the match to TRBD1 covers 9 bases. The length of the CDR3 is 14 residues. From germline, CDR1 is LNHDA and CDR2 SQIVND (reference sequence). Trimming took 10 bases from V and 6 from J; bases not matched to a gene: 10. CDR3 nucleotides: TGTGCCACCCAGGACAGGGGCAAAATCAATGAGCAGTTCTTC. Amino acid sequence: CATQDRGKINEQFF.

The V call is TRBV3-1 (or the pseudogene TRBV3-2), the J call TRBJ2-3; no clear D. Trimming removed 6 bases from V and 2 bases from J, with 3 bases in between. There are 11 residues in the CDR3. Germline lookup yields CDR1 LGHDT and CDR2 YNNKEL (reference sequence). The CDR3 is CASSHTDTQYF. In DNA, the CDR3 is TGTGCCAGCAGTCACACAGATACGCAGTATTTT.

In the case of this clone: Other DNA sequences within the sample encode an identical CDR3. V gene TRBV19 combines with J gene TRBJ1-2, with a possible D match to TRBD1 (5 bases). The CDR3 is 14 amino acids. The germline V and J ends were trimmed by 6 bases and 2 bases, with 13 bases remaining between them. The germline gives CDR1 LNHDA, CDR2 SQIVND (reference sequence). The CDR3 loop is CASSIGTGNYGYTF. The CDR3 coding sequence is TGTGCCAGTAGCATCGGGACTGGGAACTATGGCTACACCTTC.

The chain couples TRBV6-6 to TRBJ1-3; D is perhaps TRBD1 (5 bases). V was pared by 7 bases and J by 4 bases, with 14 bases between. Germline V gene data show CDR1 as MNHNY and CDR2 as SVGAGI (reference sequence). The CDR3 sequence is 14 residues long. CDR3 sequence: CASISWGVGNTIYF. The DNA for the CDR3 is TGTGCCAGCATCTCCTGGGGGGTCGGAAACACCATATATTTT.

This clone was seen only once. The CDR3 sequence: CASSLGLAGGQGETQYF. CDR3 bases: TGTGCCAGCAGCTTGGGACTAGCGGGGGGCCAGGGGGAGACCCAGTACTTC. The rearrangement joins TRBV5-5 to TRBJ2-5; 13 bases are a match to TRBD2. CDR3 length equals 17 residues. The germline CDR1 and CDR2 sequences are SGHKS and YYEKEE (reference sequence). V gave up 0 bases and J gave up 5 bases; unmatched junction bases: 7.

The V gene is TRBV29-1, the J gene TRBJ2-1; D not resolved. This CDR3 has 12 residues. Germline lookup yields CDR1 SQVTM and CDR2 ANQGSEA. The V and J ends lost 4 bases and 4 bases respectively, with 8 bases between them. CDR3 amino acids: CSVARRYNEQFF. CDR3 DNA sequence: TGCAGCGTTGCCCGGAGATACAATGAGCAGTTCTTC.